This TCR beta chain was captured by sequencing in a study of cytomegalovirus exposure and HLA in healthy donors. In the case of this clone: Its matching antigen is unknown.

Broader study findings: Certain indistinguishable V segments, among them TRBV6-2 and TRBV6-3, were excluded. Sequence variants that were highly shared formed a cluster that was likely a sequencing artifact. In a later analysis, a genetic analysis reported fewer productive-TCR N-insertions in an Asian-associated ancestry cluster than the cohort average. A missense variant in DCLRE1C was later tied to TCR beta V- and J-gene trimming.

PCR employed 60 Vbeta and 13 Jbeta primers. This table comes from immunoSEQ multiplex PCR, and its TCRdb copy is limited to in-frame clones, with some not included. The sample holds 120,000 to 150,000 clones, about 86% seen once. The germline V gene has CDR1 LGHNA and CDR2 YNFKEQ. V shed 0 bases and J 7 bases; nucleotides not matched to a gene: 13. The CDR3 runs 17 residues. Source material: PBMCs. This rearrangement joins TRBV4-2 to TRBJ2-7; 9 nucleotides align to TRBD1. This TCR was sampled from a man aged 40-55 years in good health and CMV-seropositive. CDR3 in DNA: TGTGCCAGCAGCCAAGATTCCTCGGGGGGACAGGGAAGGGAGCAGTACTTC. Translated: CASSQDSSGGQGREQYF.